Sequencing of this TCR beta chain was carried out in a study of blood T cell repertoires in COVID-19. Looking at the study overall: COVID-19 samples collected from the United States, Italy and Spain covered acute and convalescent phases.

Sequencing used immunoSEQ multiplex PCR; TCRdb keeps in-frame clones, though not all of them. The data show some 150,000 clones, about nine tenths seen once. The CDR3 loop spans 11 amino acids. CDR1 is SNHLY, CDR2 FYNNEI, per germline. V was cut by 6 bases and J by 3 bases, with 6 bases left in between. The sample taken for sequencing was PBMCs or T cells enriched from blood (not recorded which). The sequence came from a man aged 50 or older who had recovered from COVID-19. This chain uses TRBV2 with TRBJ2-7, with TRBD1 as a possible D gene (6 bases). The CDR3 nucleotides are TGTGCCAGCAGGGGACACTACGAGCAGTACTTC. Its translation is CASRGHYEQYF.